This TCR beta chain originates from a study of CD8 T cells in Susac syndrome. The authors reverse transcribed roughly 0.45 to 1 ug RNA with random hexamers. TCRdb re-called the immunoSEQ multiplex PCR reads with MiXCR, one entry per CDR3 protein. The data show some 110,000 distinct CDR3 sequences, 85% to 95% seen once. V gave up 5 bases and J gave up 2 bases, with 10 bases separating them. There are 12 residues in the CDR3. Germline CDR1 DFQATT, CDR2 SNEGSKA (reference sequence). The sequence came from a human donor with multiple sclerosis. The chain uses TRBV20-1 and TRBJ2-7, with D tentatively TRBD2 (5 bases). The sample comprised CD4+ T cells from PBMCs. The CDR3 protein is CSAPGRAYEQYF. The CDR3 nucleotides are TGCAGTGCTCCGGGGAGAGCCTACGAGCAGTACTTC.